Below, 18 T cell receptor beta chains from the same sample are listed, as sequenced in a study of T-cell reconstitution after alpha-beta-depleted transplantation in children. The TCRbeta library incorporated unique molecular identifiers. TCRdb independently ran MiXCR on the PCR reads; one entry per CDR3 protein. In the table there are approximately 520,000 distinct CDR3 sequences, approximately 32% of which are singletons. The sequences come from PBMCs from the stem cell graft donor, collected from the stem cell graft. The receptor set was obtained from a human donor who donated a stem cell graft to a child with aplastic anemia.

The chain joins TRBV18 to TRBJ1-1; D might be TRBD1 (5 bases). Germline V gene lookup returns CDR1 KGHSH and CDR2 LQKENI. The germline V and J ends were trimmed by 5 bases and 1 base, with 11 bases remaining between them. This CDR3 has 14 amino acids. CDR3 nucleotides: TGTGCCAGCTCAACACAGGATACGAACACTGAAGCTTTCTTT. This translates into CASSTQDTNTEAFF.

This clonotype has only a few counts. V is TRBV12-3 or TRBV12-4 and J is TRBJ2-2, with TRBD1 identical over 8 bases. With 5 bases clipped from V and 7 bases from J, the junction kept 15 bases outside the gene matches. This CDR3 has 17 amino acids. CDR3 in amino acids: CASSPVSGQGSHGELFF. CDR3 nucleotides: TGTGCCAGCAGTCCAGTGTCAGGACAGGGAAGTCACGGGGAGCTGTTTTTT.

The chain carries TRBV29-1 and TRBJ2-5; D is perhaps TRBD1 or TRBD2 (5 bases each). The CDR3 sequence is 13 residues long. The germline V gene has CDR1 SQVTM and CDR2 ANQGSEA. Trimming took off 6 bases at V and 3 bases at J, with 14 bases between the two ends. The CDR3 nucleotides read TGCAGCGTCCTCGGGGCGGGCAAAGAGACCCAGTACTTC. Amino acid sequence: CSVLGAGKETQYF.

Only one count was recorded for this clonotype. The CDR3 spells CASSKGQAGNTEAFF. The CDR3 region has the DNA TGTGCCAGCAGTAAAGGACAGGCCGGTAACACTGAAGCTTTCTTT. The chain is built from TRBV6-1 and TRBJ1-1, with 7 bases that match TRBD1. The germline CDR1 and CDR2 sequences are MNHNS and SASEGT. With 5 bases clipped from V and 2 bases from J, the junction kept 8 bases outside the gene matches. The CDR3 totals 15 residues.

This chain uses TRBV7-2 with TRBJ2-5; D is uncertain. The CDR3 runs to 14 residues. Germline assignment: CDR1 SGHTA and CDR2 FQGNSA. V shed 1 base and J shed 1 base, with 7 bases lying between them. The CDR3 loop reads CASSLGPIQETQYF. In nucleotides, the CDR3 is TGTGCCAGCAGCTTAGGTCCTATCCAAGAGACCCAGTACTTC.

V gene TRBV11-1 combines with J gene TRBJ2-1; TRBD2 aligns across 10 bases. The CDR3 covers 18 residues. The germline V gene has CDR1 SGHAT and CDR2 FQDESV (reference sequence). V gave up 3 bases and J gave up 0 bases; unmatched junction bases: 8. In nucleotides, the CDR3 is TGTGCCAGCAGCTTCGGACTAGCGGTGTTAAGCTCCTACAATGAGCAGTTCTTC. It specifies CASSFGLAVLSSYNEQFF.

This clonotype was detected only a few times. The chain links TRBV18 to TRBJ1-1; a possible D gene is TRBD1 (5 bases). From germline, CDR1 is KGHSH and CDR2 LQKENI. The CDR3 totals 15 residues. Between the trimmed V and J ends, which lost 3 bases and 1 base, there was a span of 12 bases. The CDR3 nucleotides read TGTGCCAGCTCACCGGGGGGAGGGACGAACACTGAAGCTTTCTTT. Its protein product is CASSPGGGTNTEAFF.

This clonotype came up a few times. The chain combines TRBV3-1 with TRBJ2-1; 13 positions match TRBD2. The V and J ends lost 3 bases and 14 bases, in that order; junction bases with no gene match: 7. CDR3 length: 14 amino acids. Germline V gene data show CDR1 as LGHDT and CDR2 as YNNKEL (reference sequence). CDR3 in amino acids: CASSQTSGRPSEFF. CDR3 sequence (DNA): TGTGCCAGCAGCCAGACTAGCGGGAGGCCGTCGGAGTTCTTC.

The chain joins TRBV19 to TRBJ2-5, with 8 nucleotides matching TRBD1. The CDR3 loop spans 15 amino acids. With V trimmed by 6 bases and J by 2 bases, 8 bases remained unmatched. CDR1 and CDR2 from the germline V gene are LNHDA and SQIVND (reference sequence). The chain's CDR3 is CASSRGQVGQETQYF. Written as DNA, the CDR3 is TGTGCCAGTAGCCGGGGACAGGTGGGGCAAGAGACCCAGTACTTC.

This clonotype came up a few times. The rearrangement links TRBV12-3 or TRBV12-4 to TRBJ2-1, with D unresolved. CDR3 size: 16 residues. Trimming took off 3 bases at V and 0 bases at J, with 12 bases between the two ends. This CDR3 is CASSFFAQSSYNEQFF. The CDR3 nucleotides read TGTGCCAGCAGTTTCTTCGCACAGAGCTCCTACAATGAGCAGTTCTTC.

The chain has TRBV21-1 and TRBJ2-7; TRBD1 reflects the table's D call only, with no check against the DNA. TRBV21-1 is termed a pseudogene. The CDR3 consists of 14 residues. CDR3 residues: CASSEANRVYEQYV. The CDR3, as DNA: TGTGCCAGCAGCGAAGCAAACAGGGTATACGAGCAGTACGTC.

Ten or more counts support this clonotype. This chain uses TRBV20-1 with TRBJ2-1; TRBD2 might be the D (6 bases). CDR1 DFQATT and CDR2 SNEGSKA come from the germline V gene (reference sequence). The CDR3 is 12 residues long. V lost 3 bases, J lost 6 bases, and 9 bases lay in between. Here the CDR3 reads CSARAGLNEQFF. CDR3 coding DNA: TGCAGTGCTAGGGCGGGGCTCAATGAGCAGTTCTTC.

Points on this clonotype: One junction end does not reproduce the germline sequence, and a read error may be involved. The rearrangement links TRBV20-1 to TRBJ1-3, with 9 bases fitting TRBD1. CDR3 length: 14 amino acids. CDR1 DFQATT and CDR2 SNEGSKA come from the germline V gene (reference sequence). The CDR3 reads CSARDLGQGTTIYF. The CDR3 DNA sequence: TGCAGTGCTAGAGATCTGGGACAGGGAACCACCATATATTTT.

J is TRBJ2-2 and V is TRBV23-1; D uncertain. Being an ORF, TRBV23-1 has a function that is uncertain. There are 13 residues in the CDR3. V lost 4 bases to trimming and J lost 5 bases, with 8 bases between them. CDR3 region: CASSRKKTGELFF. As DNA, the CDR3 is TGCGCCAGCAGTCGAAAGAAGACCGGGGAGCTGTTTTTT.

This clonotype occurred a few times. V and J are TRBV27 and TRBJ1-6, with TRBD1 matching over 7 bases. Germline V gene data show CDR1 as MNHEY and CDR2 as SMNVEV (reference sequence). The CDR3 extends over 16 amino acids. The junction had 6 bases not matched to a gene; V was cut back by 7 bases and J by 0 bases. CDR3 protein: CASTRDSSSYNSPLHF. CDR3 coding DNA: TGTGCCAGCACCAGGGACAGCAGCTCCTATAATTCACCCCTCCACTTT.

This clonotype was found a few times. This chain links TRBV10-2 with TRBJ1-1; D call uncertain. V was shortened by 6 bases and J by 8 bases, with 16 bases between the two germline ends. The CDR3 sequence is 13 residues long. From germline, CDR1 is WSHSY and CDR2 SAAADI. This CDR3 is CASSNLGGREAFF. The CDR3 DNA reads TGCGCCAGCAGCAACTTAGGAGGTAGGGAAGCTTTCTTT.

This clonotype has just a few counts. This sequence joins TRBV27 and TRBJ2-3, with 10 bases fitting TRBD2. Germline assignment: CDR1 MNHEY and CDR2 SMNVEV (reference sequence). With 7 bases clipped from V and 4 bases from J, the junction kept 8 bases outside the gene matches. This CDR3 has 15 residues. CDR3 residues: CASTWASGSSDTQYF. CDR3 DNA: TGTGCCAGCACCTGGGCTAGCGGGAGCTCAGATACGCAGTATTTT.

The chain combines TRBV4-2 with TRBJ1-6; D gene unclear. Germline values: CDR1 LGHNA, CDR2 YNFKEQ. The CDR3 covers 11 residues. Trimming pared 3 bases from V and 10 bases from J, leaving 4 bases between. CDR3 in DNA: TGTGCCAGCAGCCAGGGGTCACCCCTCCACTTT. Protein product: CASSQGSPLHF.